The present T cell receptor (beta chain) was sequenced within a study of CXCR3-negative and CXCR3-positive naive CD8 T cells. Overall study findings and caveats: Memory cells diverged, while naive CXCR3-positive and CXCR3-negative cells had similar TRBV-TRBJ usage.

A note on this clonotype: Its antigen is unknown.

UMI-labeled TRB cDNA libraries were prepared by 5' RACE. After re-calling the 5' RACE reads, TCRdb lists one entry per CDR3 protein, DNA absent. Its clone listing holds fewer than 10,000 distinct CDR3 sequences. CDR3 length: 13 residues. The rearrangement links TRBV12-3 or TRBV12-4 to TRBJ1-5. The clonotype comes from a human donor in good health. Some clones in this sample may be carry-over from other donors' samples. Sequencing input: naive CXCR3- CD8+ T cells from blood. As to subset: CD45RO-CCR7+CD27+CD95- naive CD8+ T cells lacking CXCR3 (TNR3-). CDR3 loop: CASSLDSNQPQHF.